Listed here is a single T cell receptor beta chain. Its target is unknown. Germline V gene lookup returns CDR1 MNHEY and CDR2 SVGAGI. The CDR3 extends over 15 amino acids. J was trimmed by 3 bases and V by 6 bases; bases with no gene match: 11. These data originate in a study of glioma-infiltrating T cells after dendritic cell vaccination. Primers: 60 V beta forward and 13 J beta reverse. Here immunoSEQ multiplex PCR was the method, and the copy in TCRdb shows in-frame clones only, minus some. The table includes roughly 100,000 clones, roughly 76% detected once. Whole-study results and caveats: Higher pretreatment TIL content predicted longer progression-free time and survival.

The sample consisted of blood, taken before dendritic cell vaccination. This chain uses TRBV6-5 with TRBJ2-7; 7 positions agree with TRBD1. The clonotype comes from a human donor with glioblastoma. CDR3 DNA sequence: TGTGCCAGCAGCCCATCCGGGACAGCGCGCTACGAGCAGTACTTC. Its translation is CASSPSGTARYEQYF.